Listed below are T cell receptor beta chains from one sample, sequenced in a study of T cell changes during pregnancy in multiple sclerosis. Only in-frame clones appear in the TCRdb table, and some are missing; sequencing was by immunoSEQ multiplex PCR. Of 45,000 to 55,000 clones in the sample, just over 85% were seen once. The specimen comprised CD4+ T cells from peripheral blood mononuclear cells, sampled in the second trimester of pregnancy. The receptors were sampled from a female donor with multiple sclerosis, enrolled in a pregnancy study. Both conserved end residues are part of each CDR3. A D gene is named only where the DNA matches it firmly. Clone size is stated in some rows and not others, as once, few, many or a class when expanded.

clone_size j_call d_call v_call cdr3_nt cdr3_aa
- TRBJ1-4 - TRBV10-3 TGTGCCATCAGTGACACTGCAACTAATGAAAAACTGTTTTTT CAISDTATNEKLFF
- TRBJ2-2 TRBD1 TRBV5-1 TGCGCCAGCTCGGGACAGCCTACGAACACCGGGGAGCTGTTTTTT CASSGQPTNTGELFF
- TRBJ1-5 TRBD1 TRBV27 TGTGCCAGCAGTTTATCCCAACCAGGGGGGCATAGCAATCAGCCCCAGCATTTT CASSLSQPGGHSNQPQHF
- TRBJ2-1 - TRBV30 TGTGCCTGGGGCCAGCGGACTTACAATGAGCAGTTCTTC CAWGQRTYNEQFF
- TRBJ2-2 - TRBV6-1 TGTGCCAGCAGTGATTGGACTGGCGGGGAGCTGTTTTTT CASSDWTGGELFF
- TRBJ2-3 TRBD2 TRBV2 TGTGCCAGCAGAACTAGCGGGAGAACAGATACGCAGTATTTT CASRTSGRTDTQYF
- TRBJ2-7 TRBD1 TRBV18 TGTGCCAGCTCACCCACCCCCGGGACAGGGCCCGAGCAGTACTTC CASSPTPGTGPEQYF
- TRBJ1-4 TRBD1 TRBV2 TGTGCCAGCAGTGACAGGGGGTCCACTAATGAAAAACTGTTTTTT CASSDRGSTNEKLFF
- TRBJ2-5 TRBD2 TRBV19 TGTGCCAGTAGTGGACTTCTAGCGGGAGAAGAGACCCAGTACTTC CASSGLLAGEETQYF
- TRBJ2-7 TRBD2 TRBV9 TGTGCCAGCAGCGTGAGCGCGGGGGGGCCGGGGGAGCAGTACTTC CASSVSAGGPGEQYF
- TRBJ1-4 - TRBV7-9 TGTGCCAGCAGCTTAGGGGTTTCGGGTGAATCCGAAAAACTGTTTTTT CASSLGVSGESEKLFF
- TRBJ2-2 TRBD2 TRBV5-1 TGCGCCAGCAGCTTTCGGTCAGGTGGAGGAGCGGGAGACGGGGAGCTGTTTTTT CASSFRSGGGAGDGELFF
- TRBJ1-1 - TRBV4-1 TGCGCCAGCAGCCCCCGGGGGGGGGACACTGAAGCTTTCTTT CASSPRGGDTEAFF
- TRBJ1-1 TRBD1 TRBV5-1 TGCGCCAGCAGCTTGTATGCAGGGGGGAACACTGAAGCTTTCTTT CASSLYAGGNTEAFF
- TRBJ1-1 - TRBV7-2 TGTGCCAGCAGGGCACAGGGAATTAACACTGAAGCTTTCTTT CASRAQGINTEAFF
- TRBJ2-3 TRBD1 TRBV6-6 TGTGCCAGCACGGGACAGGGCACAGATACGCAGTATTTT CASTGQGTDTQYF
- TRBJ2-1 TRBD2 TRBV5-1 TGCGCCAGCAGCAGCCTAGCGGGTGACAATGAGCAGTTCTTC CASSSLAGDNEQFF
once TRBJ2-7 TRBD2 TRBV6-5 TGTGCCAGCAGTTACGGTCTAGCGGGAAACGGCTACGAGCAGTACTTC CASSYGLAGNGYEQYF
- TRBJ1-1 - TRBV11-2 TGTGCCAGCAGCTCTCGTTCGGACACTGAAGCTTTCTTT CASSSRSDTEAFF
few TRBJ1-1 - TRBV6-5 TGTGCCAGCAGTTACTCGAGGTCTTACACTGAAGCTTTCTTT CASSYSRSYTEAFF
- TRBJ1-6 - TRBV5-6 TGTGCCAGCAGCCCTAAACAGGGAACCTATAATTCACCCCTCCACTTT CASSPKQGTYNSPLHF
- TRBJ1-5 TRBD1 TRBV19 TGTGCCAGTAGTAGCGGACAGGTCAATCAGCCCCAGCATTTT CASSSGQVNQPQHF
- TRBJ1-2 - TRBV5-1 TGCGCCAGCAGCCCGCCCCCCCAGGGGTTGAACTATGGCTACACCTTC CASSPPPQGLNYGYTF
few TRBJ1-2 - TRBV19 TGTGCCAGTTGGGGCCATGGCTACACCTTC CASWGHGYTF
- TRBJ2-1 - TRBV5-1 TGCGCCAGCAGCCCCCCAGGGCGTCTTTACAATGAGCAGTTCTTC CASSPPGRLYNEQFF